This paragraph reports one T cell receptor beta chain. A J-beta primer mix and a sample-barcoded 5' primer were used in a second PCR of about 6 to 12 cycles. Each of the samples gave a minimum of 2.5 million paired-end reads that contained CDR3. TCRdb passed the 5' RACE reads through MiXCR, listing each CDR3 protein once. The table records hundreds of thousands of distinct CDR3 sequences, about 30% of them present only once. The ends were cut back, 4 bases at V and 1 base at J, with 16 bases in the middle. The CDR3 length is 16 residues. CDR1 SGHDT and CDR2 YYEEEE come from the germline V gene. The data belong to a study of blood T cells in healthy people across ages.

The sample consisted of blood. The receptor comes from a woman over 75 in good health. The chain carries TRBV5-6 and TRBJ2-3; D gene unclear. CDR3 sequence (DNA): TGTGCCAGCAGCCCCCCTGGGTACTTTGGCACAGATACGCAGTATTTT. This gives the protein CASSPPGYFGTDTQYF.